The sequence of this T cell receptor beta chain was determined in a study of cytomegalovirus exposure and HLA in healthy donors (dated by TCRdb to about 2017). For the study in its entirety: In an earlier analysis of 450 to 750 of the donors, less than 350 Gb of sequence data and roughly 100 million unique TCR beta sequences from some 170 million T cells were reported. Roughly 300 gigabases of sequencing data and approximately 85 million unique TCR sequences were included in an early release covering several hundred HLA-typed donors. Of the 300 to 500 genotyped donors, 80% to 90% were placed in the genetic ancestry cluster associated with self-reported Caucasian donors. The study aimed to test whether signatures of past pathogen exposure could be identified by cataloging public T cell receptors. The study used immunosequencing to profile the T cell repertoires of approximately 650 subjects and linked those repertoires to cytomegalovirus serostatus. In addition to the first cohort of roughly 670 subjects, a separate validation cohort of 120 different subjects was used. To predict cytomegalovirus infection status, the study brought together high-throughput TCR immunosequencing, statistical association of individual TCRs with disease status, and machine learning. To study patterns of TCR occurrence, a later analysis re-analyzed previously published TCR beta repertoires from just over 650 donors and added high-resolution HLA genotyping. Rather than drawing on any new phenotypic data, the later analysis identified candidate immune exposures from TCR beta sequences and the way those sequences occurred across donors. An earlier analysis of 587 of the donors used high-throughput TCR beta sequencing to judge whether each TCR beta V gene segment behaved as functional or pseudogenic. Donor age, sex, ethnicity and CMV serostatus were compiled together with the repertoire data. Genome-wide SNP genotypes for about 55% of the 666 donors were used in a later genetic analysis, which treated that subset as a discovery cohort. Every repertoire in the discovery cohort had been generated on one and the same sequencing platform. Both class I and class II loci were covered by HLA typing, at four-digit resolution. The number of typed donors differed by locus: about 629-630 for A, B, C, DRB1 and DQB1; some 540 for DQA1; some 590 for DPA1; and around 450 for DPB1. Roughly 5 DR-DQ haplotypes were handled as single units for association and clustering, since linkage in the cohort was strong. Among about 370 genotyped donors of the cohort, an average of approximately 220,000 unique TCR beta nucleotide sequences was sequenced per donor, of which about 18% were non-productive.

General findings and caveats noted by the study authors: The classifier was reported to diagnose cytomegalovirus status with high specificity and sensitivity in both the original and validation cohorts. Correlated functional status among segregating V segments might be attributable to linkage disequilibrium, but an unknown experimental factor could not be ruled out. A few of the identified cytomegalovirus-associated TCR beta chains were confirmed in vitro to be specific for cytomegalovirus antigens. Some IMGT-functional V segments, including TRBV6-2 and TRBV6-3, could not be told apart with the 87-base-pair reads, so those segments were excluded. In a later genetic analysis, fewer N-insertions in productive TCRs were reported among donors in an Asian-associated ancestry cluster than the roughly 700-donor mean. In a later analysis, TCR association rates were found to vary across HLA loci, with the most associated TCRs seen for DRB1 alleles and the fewest for HLA-C alleles. The sequencing pipeline was judged likely to have produced a cluster of highly shared sequence variants as a technical artifact. HLA typing was unavailable for some donors at each locus, so association tests used only the typed subset. In this cohort, only TCR beta chains were sequenced, and detectable features were limited by the absence of alpha or paired-chain data. A further reported finding was that TCR beta sequences accurately predicted the HLA-A and HLA-B alleles for most subjects in the first cohort. Compared with equally common non-associated chains, HLA-associated TCR beta chains in a later analysis were more clonally expanded and had lower generation probabilities. Because counts were too low, some 17 rarely observed V segments, including chromosome 9 orphons, were excluded from the earlier analysis of several hundred of the donors. Immune exposure information for the cohort was limited to CMV serostatus. Roughly uniform sequencing depth across donors was assumed in presence/absence analyses, although this assumption may not hold. A later genetic analysis associated a missense DCLRE1C variant with V-gene and J-gene trimming of TCR beta chains, and an independent cohort replicated the association. While some public TCRs were present in many individuals, most TCR sequences turned up only very rarely across donors. Broadly in line with IMGT annotations, most TCR beta V segments showed up in productive rearrangements about 87% or about 30% of the time in an earlier analysis of approximately 640 of the donors. The study listed 150 to 200 TCR beta chains as associated with cytomegalovirus. A later analysis associated about 17,000 TCR beta sequences with specific HLA alleles at a false discovery rate of 0.05. Several of the top co-occurrence clusters appeared to be linked to parvovirus B19, influenza, CMV and Epstein-Barr virus, according to a later analysis. Strong co-occurrence of HLA alleles, especially DR and DQ, made assigning TCR associations to individual alleles difficult. According to the authors, the approach could potentially be generalized to other disease states and immunological phenotypes. Most CMV-associated TCR beta chains appeared to be HLA-restricted in a later analysis, and the HLA associations seemed to be driven largely by CMV exposure.

Cut back by 0 bases and 1 base, the V and J ends lie 13 bases apart. The germline V gene gives CDR1 as MNHNS and CDR2 as SASEGT. The CDR3 covers 16 residues, taking in both the cysteine and the phenylalanine. Here the CDR3 DNA is all that survives: 48 bases in frame from base 1. Notes on this clone: It lacks a known antigen. The sample holds no much larger clone one base away, and base qualities are not on file.

The library was generated by the immunoSEQ multiplex PCR assay. For the multiplex PCR, a mixture combining 60 forward primers for TCR Vbeta segments and 13 reverse primers for TCR Jbeta segments was used. The CDR3 region of rearranged TCR beta genes was amplified from genomic DNA with a multiplex PCR assay. On the Illumina HiSeq System, the amplified TCR beta libraries were sequenced as 87-base-pair reads. The paper's processing steps were these. In a later analysis, tens of millions of unique TCR beta chains were counted across the 650 to 700 repertoires, and roughly 11 million of these chains were shared by at least two donors. Raw reads were error-corrected and collapsed into unique sequences by a nearest-neighbor algorithm in which closely related sequences were merged to remove PCR and sequencing errors. V, D and J gene segments were assigned by aligning CDR3 sequences to IMGT reference sequences. For a sequence to be retained, a match of at least six nucleotides to both a V gene segment and a J gene segment was required. Rearrangements were classified as productive when the CDR3 lacked stop codons and remained in frame with V and J, and all other rearrangements were classified as non-productive. Following IMGT convention, CDR3 was defined as the stretch from the second conserved V-encoded cysteine up to the conserved J-encoded phenylalanine. The earlier analysis of about 640 of the donors excluded any sequence lacking an unambiguous match to a single V gene segment. In an earlier analysis of roughly 500 of the donors, V segments were called functional above 56.7% productive rearrangements and were called segregating when the between-donor standard deviation exceeded 5%. A statistical classification framework was developed to diagnose cytomegalovirus status using the catalog of TCR beta chain sequences. V and J gene assignment, in a later analysis, came from comparing TCR nucleotide sequences with IMGT/GENE-DB human TR gene sequences. The TCRdist pipeline was used in a later analysis to assign CDR3 sequences and most-parsimonious VDJ recombination scenarios. In a later analysis, each TCR beta chain was defined by its CDR3 amino acid sequence together with its V-gene family, and reads lacking a unique V-gene family were excluded. A later analysis removed nearly 600 highly shared, low-generation-probability nucleotide sequences to deal with suspected cross-contamination and a sequencing artifact. In a later analysis, a clonal expansion index for each public chain was calculated from normalized within-repertoire ranks of inferred template counts. A later analysis computed generation probabilities with a VDJ recombination model fitted to out-of-frame rearrangements, and checked the results against IGoR. In a later analysis, TCR-TCR, TCR-HLA and TCR-CMV co-occurrence was scored with hypergeometric tests, and a repertoire-size bias correction was applied to TCR pairs. A later analysis estimated false discovery rates by permuting HLA or CMV assignments 20 times. In a later analysis, co-occurring TCRs were grouped using DBSCAN, and TCRdist sequence similarity was added for clustering within HLA-allele-positive subsets. For co-occurrence clustering, repertoires with fewer than 30,000 or more than 120,000 public chains were excluded, along with roughly 5 repertoires with anomalous nucleotide sharing. This immuneACCESS table, as held by TCRdb, lists in-frame sequences with V and J called but not all clones. Of the missing ones, under half trace to an unresolved V gene in checked studies; the others have no known cause. From that table come the V and J calls and clone size; the DNA was used to work out D and trimming. Here the sample has roughly 140,000 clones; 75% to 80% occur a single time. The leading ten clones occupy around 6.6% of the sample.

The cohort was made up of 650 to 700 healthy bone marrow donors. Cohort members were all nominally healthy when sampled, although unrecorded immune exposures were likely present. The donor was CMV seropositive and belonged to the group of more than 250 seropositive cohort members. Each donor provided a peripheral blood sample, and peripheral blood mononuclear cells were used for TCR beta sequencing. The Qiagen DNeasy Blood Extraction Kit was used to extract genomic DNA from the blood cell samples. The chain uses TRBV6-1 and TRBJ2-7, and perhaps TRBD2 as D gene, on 6 matching bases. What was sequenced was PBMCs. The clonotype originates from a woman aged 40-49 years in good health and CMV-seropositive. The DNA is as follows: TGTGCCAGCAGTGAAGCGCTCCGGGAGTCGTCCTACGAGCAGTACTTC. This is translated as CASSEALRESSYEQYF.